The T cell receptor beta chain under discussion was sequenced for a study of post-analysis software for immune sequencing data. General study points: Clustering by F measure revealed strong co-clustering among samples prepared together in one batch. Significantly decreased normalized Chao1 diversity was recorded for multiple sclerosis patients relative to controls. Patients carried roughly 5 TRBV segments more frequently than controls did, and TRBV5-6, TRBV5-1 and TRBV20-1 were among them.

Germline assignment: CDR1 SGHRS and CDR2 YFSETQ. The CDR3 length is 16 residues. Researchers reported that TCR beta cDNA libraries carried unique molecular identifiers. TCRdb itself ran the PCR reads through MiXCR, one entry per CDR3 protein. In the table there are around 500,000 distinct CDR3 sequences, around a third of which are singletons. Concerning this clonotype: The antigen remains unidentified.

This rearrangement joins TRBV5-1 to TRBJ2-7, with TRBD2 as a possible D gene (7 bases). The J call may be incorrect, as the DNA end agrees better with TRBJ2-4. The sample comprised blood. This clonotype was obtained from a girl aged 2 to 17 with multiple sclerosis. The CDR3 sequence: CASSSQGGGVGNIQYF. In DNA form, the CDR3 reads TGCGCCAGCAGCTCACAGGGAGGGGGTGTTGGAAACATTCAGTACTTC.